The 30 T cell receptor beta chains below come from one sample, sequenced in a study of T cells in Graves' hyperthyroidism and ophthalmopathy. TCR beta CDR3 sequences were amplified from RNA transcripts. HTBI primers were used for first-round RT-PCR of the TCR CDR3. TCRdb reprocessed the multiplex PCR reads with MiXCR, giving one entry per CDR3 protein. The top ten hold about 35% of the sample, which has about 640,000 distinct CDR3 sequences, roughly 20% seen once. Material for sequencing was blood. The receptors come from a man aged 25 to 45 with Graves' ophthalmopathy.

This clonotype was recorded a few times. J is TRBJ2-1 and V is TRBV24-1, with 7 bases fitting TRBD1. Germline-derived CDR1 and CDR2 are KGHDR and SFDVKD. The CDR3 sequence is 14 residues long. With V trimmed by 9 bases and J by 7 bases, 11 bases remained unmatched. The CDR3 DNA is TGTGCCACCTGTTCGACAGGGAACCTAAATGAGCAGTTCTTC. Its translation is CATCSTGNLNEQFF.

CDR3 sequence: CASSQAKAGQGSNEQFF. CDR3 coding DNA: TGTGCCAGCAGCCAAGCAAAAGCGGGACAGGGAAGTAATGAGCAGTTCTTC. This chain uses TRBV3-1 with TRBJ2-1, with 9 bases aligning to TRBD1. The CDR3 sequence is 17 residues long. The germline CDR1 and CDR2 sequences are LGHDT and YNNKEL (reference sequence). V shed 1 base and J 7 bases; nucleotides not matched to a gene: 11.

The chain links TRBV29-1 to TRBJ2-1; 13 bases agree with TRBD2. This CDR3 comprises 16 residues. The V gene's germline CDR1 is SQVTM and CDR2 ANQGSEA. Trimming at V came to 8 bases and at J to 3 bases, leaving 10 bases not matched to a gene. CDR3 DNA: TGCAGCACCTTGGGGACTAGCGGGACAGACTACAATGAGCAGTTCTTC. It translates to CSTLGTSGTDYNEQFF.

At least ten counts were recorded for this clonotype. The J gene is TRBJ2-3, the V gene TRBV28, with TRBD1 as a possible D gene (6 bases). V was clipped by 3 bases and J by 0 bases, with 16 bases between them. The CDR3 runs 17 residues. Germline V gene lookup returns CDR1 MDHEN and CDR2 SYDVKM. The CDR3 bases are TGTGCCAGCAGTTTCCCAACGGTCGGACAGAGCACAGATACGCAGTATTTT. Its protein product is CASSFPTVGQSTDTQYF.

This clonotype was picked up many times. The chain combines TRBV2 with TRBJ1-1; no clear D gene. The germline V gene encodes CDR1 SNHLY and CDR2 FYNNEI. The CDR3 extends over 12 amino acids. V dropped 3 bases and J dropped 9 bases, with 11 bases sitting between them. The CDR3 region has the DNA TGTGCCAGCAGTGAGTGGCGGTTTCAAGCTTTCTTT. This encodes CASSEWRFQAFF.

J is TRBJ2-3 and V is TRBV20-1; no clear D. The CDR3 contains 14 residues. In germline, CDR1 is DFQATT, CDR2 SNEGSKA (reference sequence). The CDR3 bases are TGCAGACCGAAGTACGGCAGTAACACAGATACGCAGTATTTT. Translation: CRPKYGSNTDTQYF.

This clonotype was seen ten or more times. This CDR3 reads CASSPTGGGTEAFF. The CDR3 DNA follows: TGTGCCAGCAGTCCGACAGGGGGAGGCACTGAAGCTTTCTTT. The chain links TRBV12-3 or TRBV12-4 to TRBJ1-1, with TRBD1 matching over 9 bases. This CDR3 comprises 14 residues. V lost 5 bases to trimming and J lost 4 bases; unmatched junction nucleotides: 5.

The rearrangement links TRBV30 to TRBJ2-1; 13 bases align to TRBD2. The CDR3 extends over 14 amino acids. The V and J ends lost 3 bases and 6 bases, in that order; junction bases with no gene match: 2. Germline V gene data show CDR1 as GTSNPN and CDR2 as SVGIG (reference sequence). The CDR3 DNA is TGTGCCTGGAGACTAGCGGGAGGGACCAATGAGCAGTTCTTC. It is translated as CAWRLAGGTNEQFF. The variable domain in full, with the rest retrieved from reference TRBV30 and TRBJ2-1, is SQTIHQWPATLVQPVGSPLSLECTVEGTSNPNLYWYRQAAGRGLQLLFYSVGIGQISSEVPQNLSASRPQDRQFILSSKKLLLSDSGFYLCAWRLAGGTNEQFFGPGTRLTVL.

The gene calls are TRBV15 and TRBJ1-4, with unresolved D. Germline V gene lookup returns CDR1 LNHNV and CDR2 YYDKDF (reference sequence). The CDR3 loop spans 15 amino acids. V was pared by 5 bases and J by 1 base, with 11 bases between. The CDR3 sequence: CATSPTTGTNEKLFF. In DNA, the CDR3 is TGTGCCACCAGCCCAACGACGGGAACTAATGAAAAACTGTTTTTT.

This clonotype appeared once. The rearrangement links TRBV20-1 to TRBJ2-5, with 11 positions matching TRBD2. The germline V gene encodes CDR1 DFQATT and CDR2 SNEGSKA (reference sequence). Trimming took 2 bases from V and 5 from J; bases not matched to a gene: 10. This CDR3 is 16 amino acids long. CDR3 protein: CSARPVLAGEGETQYF. The CDR3 DNA sequence: TGCAGTGCTAGACCTGTACTAGCGGGAGAGGGGGAGACCCAGTACTTC.

This rearrangement joins TRBV20-1 to TRBJ2-3; tentatively, D is TRBD1 or TRBD2 (7 bases each). The germline gives CDR1 DFQATT, CDR2 SNEGSKA (reference sequence). The CDR3 is 16 amino acids. The germline V and J ends were trimmed by 4 bases and 7 bases, with 24 bases remaining between them. The CDR3 reads CSAITDRAGGRNTQYF. As DNA, the CDR3 is TGCAGTGCTATAACAGACAGGGCCGGGGGGAGAAATACGCAGTATTTT.

On this clonotype: One junction end disagrees with the germline gene, perhaps due to a read error. This chain uses TRBV7-7 with TRBJ2-1; no clear D. Germline V gene sequence: CDR1 SSHAT, CDR2 FNYEAQ (reference sequence). This CDR3 contains 14 residues. CDR3 sequence reads: CASSLGSQNNEQFF. CDR3 nucleotide sequence: TGTGCTAGCAGCTTAGGTTCCCAGAACAATGAGCAGTTCTTC.

This chain links TRBV20-1 with TRBJ2-7, with 11 positions matching TRBD1. This CDR3 is 13 amino acids long. The V gene end was trimmed by 6 bases and the J gene end by 6 bases; junction bases not matched to a gene: 7. Germline lookup yields CDR1 DFQATT and CDR2 SNEGSKA (reference sequence). This CDR3 reads CSALSGTGGEQYF. The CDR3 DNA reads TGCAGTGCCCTATCCGGGACAGGGGGCGAGCAGTACTTC.

The J gene is TRBJ1-2, the V gene TRBV18, with TRBD1 as a possible D gene (6 bases). V lost 5 bases and J 4 bases, leaving 14 bases between the germline ends. The CDR3 consists of 14 residues. Germline-derived CDR1 and CDR2 are KGHSH and LQKENI. CDR3 sequence: CASSNRDTAYGYTF. The CDR3 DNA reads TGTGCCAGCTCAAACCGGGACACGGCCTATGGCTACACCTTC.

The V gene is TRBV28, the J gene TRBJ2-6; TRBD2 matches 8 bases. The junction had 10 bases not matched to a gene; V was cut back by 6 bases and J by 0 bases. Germline CDR1 reads MDHEN; CDR2 reads SYDVKM. This CDR3 spans 18 amino acids. The CDR3 DNA sequence: TGTGCCAGCAGGAGTTCGGGGGGGCGAAGCTCTGGGGCCAACGTCCTGACTTTC. Amino acids: CASRSSGGRSSGANVLTF.

This clonotype appeared a few times. The chain combines TRBV7-8 with TRBJ1-5; D gene uncertain. Germline CDR1 SGHVS, CDR2 FQNEAQ. The V and J ends lost 4 bases and 3 bases respectively, with 16 bases between them. CDR3 size: 16 residues. Here the CDR3 reads CASSSHRAPNNQPQHF. The CDR3 DNA is TGTGCCAGCAGCTCGCACCGGGCCCCGAACAATCAGCCCCAGCATTTT.

V usage is TRBV28 and J usage is TRBJ2-7; D remains ambiguous. Trimming cost V 5 bases and J 9 bases, with 17 bases left between them. Germline CDR1 is MDHEN and CDR2 is SYDVKM. CDR3 length: 13 residues. CDR3 protein: CASSPPGPWVQYF. CDR3 DNA: TGTGCCAGCAGTCCCCCGGGCCCCTGGGTGCAGTACTTC.

In this sample, this clonotype turned up a few times. The chain combines TRBV19 with TRBJ2-5, with D possibly being TRBD1 or TRBD2 (5 bases each). Germline V gives CDR1 LNHDA, CDR2 SQIVND (reference sequence). V dropped 5 bases and J dropped 7 bases, with 17 bases sitting between them. The CDR3 extends over 14 amino acids. CDR3 sequence reads: CASSSQLGTATQYF. CDR3 nucleotide sequence: TGTGCCAGTAGTTCGCAACTGGGGACGGCGACCCAGTACTTC.

The sample holds many counts of this clonotype. In nucleotides, the CDR3 is TGTGCCTGGAAAACTCCTCAGATCAACAATGAGCAGTTCTTC. Its translation: CAWKTPQINNEQFF. V usage is TRBV30 and J usage is TRBJ2-1; the D is unclear. The CDR3 loop spans 14 amino acids. The germline V gene has CDR1 GTSNPN and CDR2 SVGIG (reference sequence). V dropped 4 bases and J dropped 5 bases, with 15 bases sitting between them.

The gene calls are TRBV9 and TRBJ1-1; D perhaps matches TRBD1 (5 bases). Per germline, CDR1 SGDLS and CDR2 YYNGEE. The CDR3 consists of 13 residues. Trimming stripped 3 bases from V and 7 bases from J, with 13 bases between. CDR3 amino acids: CASSAGQVDEAFF. CDR3 DNA sequence: TGTGCCAGCAGCGCAGGACAAGTCGATGAAGCTTTCTTT.

The chain uses TRBV20-1 and TRBJ2-1; TRBD2 agrees at 16 bases. Per the germline V gene, CDR1 is DFQATT and CDR2 is SNEGSKA (reference sequence). This CDR3 comprises 20 residues. V was clipped by 0 bases and J by 6 bases; unmatched bases: 14. The CDR3 protein is CSAREPTGTSGRAILNEQFF. In DNA form, the CDR3 reads TGCAGTGCTAGAGAACCCACCGGGACTAGCGGGAGGGCTATCCTCAATGAGCAGTTCTTC.

This clonotype appeared many times. The rearrangement links TRBV29-1 to TRBJ2-5, with TRBD2 identical over 10 bases. CDR3 length: 16 residues. Trimming took 1 base from V and 5 from J; bases not matched to a gene: 10. The germline V gene has CDR1 SQVTM and CDR2 ANQGSEA. CDR3 nucleotide sequence: TGCAGCGTTGAAGTGCCAGCGGGAGGGCCTGCGGAGACCCAGTACTTC. Protein: CSVEVPAGGPAETQYF.

The V and J genes are TRBV29-1 and TRBJ2-7; 7 positions match TRBD2. Per the germline V gene, CDR1 is SQVTM and CDR2 is ANQGSEA. The CDR3 sequence is 14 residues long. With V trimmed by 7 bases and J by 0 bases, 9 bases remained unmatched. The CDR3 sequence is CSARGEGLSYEQYF. CDR3 in DNA: TGCAGCGCCCGGGGGGAAGGCCTCTCCTACGAGCAGTACTTC.

This clonotype was detected many times. The chain recombines TRBV5-6 with TRBJ2-7; the D gene is possibly TRBD1 (5 bases). The CDR3 length is 14 residues. V gave up 1 base and J gave up 2 bases, with 10 bases separating them. CDR1 is SGHDT, CDR2 YYEEEE, per germline. The CDR3: CASSLTGTPYEQYF. The CDR3, as DNA: TGTGCCAGCAGCTTGACAGGTACCCCCTACGAGCAGTACTTC.

This clonotype was detected a few times. The V and J genes are TRBV12-3 or TRBV12-4 and TRBJ2-7; D possibly corresponds to TRBD1 (6 bases). V was pared by 5 bases and J by 6 bases, with 17 bases between. CDR3 length equals 14 residues. The CDR3 nucleotides are TGTGCCAGCAGTCAAGACAGGTCTTTTTTCGAGCAGTACTTC. It specifies CASSQDRSFFEQYF.

V and J are TRBV7-9 and TRBJ2-3; tentative D call: TRBD2 (5 bases). CDR1 is SEHNR and CDR2 is FQNEAQ in the germline V gene (reference sequence). The CDR3 runs 18 residues. V was clipped by 4 bases and J by 3 bases, with 23 bases between them. CDR3 nucleotides: TGTGCCAGCAGCTCAAAGGCTGGGCTTAGTTCGGGAACAGATACGCAGTATTTT. This translates into CASSSKAGLSSGTDTQYF. The entire variable domain, with the rest obtained from reference TRBV7-9 and TRBJ2-3, is as follows: DTGVSQNPRHKITKRGQNVTFRCDPISEHNRLYWYRQTLGQGPEFLTYFQNEAQLEKSRLLSDRFSAERPKGSFSTLEIQRTEQGDSAMYLCASSSKAGLSSGTDTQYFGPGTRLTVL.

The chain combines TRBV5-5 with TRBJ2-7; D ambiguous. The germline gives CDR1 SGHKS, CDR2 YYEKEE (reference sequence). This CDR3 region has 16 residues. V dropped 0 bases and J dropped 2 bases, with 15 bases sitting between them. The CDR3 DNA reads TGTGCCAGCAGCTTGGAAGTACAGTCTCCCCCCTACGAGCAGTACTTC. Encoded protein: CASSLEVQSPPYEQYF. Complete variable domain (other parts from reference TRBV5-5 and TRBJ2-7): DAGVTQSPTHLIKTRGQQVTLRCSPISGHKSVSWYQQVLGQGPQFIFQYYEKEERGRGNFPDRFSARQFPNYSSELNVNALLLGDSALYLCASSLEVQSPPYEQYFGPGTRLTVT.

This clonotype has more than one count but fewer than ten. The rearrangement joins TRBV20-1 to TRBJ2-3; 12 bases map to TRBD2. The germline V gene encodes CDR1 DFQATT and CDR2 SNEGSKA (reference sequence). This CDR3 has 14 residues. Trimming cost V 6 bases and J 1 base; bases outside gene matches: 2. The CDR3 is CSAWTSGGTDTQYF. CDR3 sequence (DNA): TGCAGTGCCTGGACTAGCGGGGGCACAGATACGCAGTATTTT.

Notes on this clonotype: This clone may be a read error of a much larger clone one base away. The V and J genes are TRBV20-1 and TRBJ2-3, with D perhaps matching TRBD2 (7 bases). This CDR3 is built from 16 residues. Trimming pared 5 bases from V and 2 bases from J, leaving 20 bases between. Germline assignment: CDR1 DFQATT and CDR2 SNEGSKA (reference sequence). Here the CDR3 reads CSAGTGLAVVTDTQYF. The CDR3 coding sequence is TGCAGTGCTGGAACAGGGCTAGCGGTAGTCACAGATACGCAGTATTTT.

The V call is TRBV4-1, the J call TRBJ1-1, with D hard to call. The CDR3 sequence is 15 residues long. The germline V gene encodes CDR1 MGHRA and CDR2 YSYEKL. The V end was cut by 2 bases, the J end by 2 bases, with 12 bases between. DNA of the CDR3: TGCGCCAGCAGCCAATCGTTAGGAACCAACACTGAAGCTTTCTTT. Protein: CASSQSLGTNTEAFF.